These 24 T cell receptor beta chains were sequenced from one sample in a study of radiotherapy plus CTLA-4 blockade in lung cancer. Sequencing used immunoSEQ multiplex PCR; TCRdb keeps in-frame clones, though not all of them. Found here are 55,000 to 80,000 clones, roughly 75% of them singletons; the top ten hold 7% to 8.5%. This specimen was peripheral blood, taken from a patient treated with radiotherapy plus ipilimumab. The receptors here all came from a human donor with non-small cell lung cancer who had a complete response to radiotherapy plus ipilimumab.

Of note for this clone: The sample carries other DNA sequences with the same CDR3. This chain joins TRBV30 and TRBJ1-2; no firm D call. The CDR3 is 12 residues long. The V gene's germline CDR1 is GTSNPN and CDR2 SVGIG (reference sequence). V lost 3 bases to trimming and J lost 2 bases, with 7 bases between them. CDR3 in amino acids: CAWSRQNYGYTF. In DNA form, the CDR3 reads TGTGCCTGGAGCCGACAAAACTATGGCTACACCTTC.

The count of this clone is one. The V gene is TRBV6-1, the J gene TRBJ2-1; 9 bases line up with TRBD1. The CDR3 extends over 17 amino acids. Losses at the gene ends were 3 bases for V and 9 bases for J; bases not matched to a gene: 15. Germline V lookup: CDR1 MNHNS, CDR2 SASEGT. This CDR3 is CASSDRRQGGSWAEQFF. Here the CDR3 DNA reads TGTGCCAGCAGTGACCGAAGACAGGGGGGATCTTGGGCTGAGCAGTTCTTC.

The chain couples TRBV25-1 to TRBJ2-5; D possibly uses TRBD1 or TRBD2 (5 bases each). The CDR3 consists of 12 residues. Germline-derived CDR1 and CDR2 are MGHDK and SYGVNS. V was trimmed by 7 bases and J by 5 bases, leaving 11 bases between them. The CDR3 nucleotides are TGTGCCAGCACTGGGGGAGATGAGACCCAGTACTTC. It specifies CASTGGDETQYF.

This chain's CDR3 is CASSLWTEGSGANVLTF. In DNA, the CDR3 is TGTGCCAGCAGCTTATGGACAGAGGGTTCTGGGGCCAACGTCCTGACTTTC. The chain recombines TRBV11-2 with TRBJ2-6, with a possible D match to TRBD1 (6 bases). Trimming removed 2 bases at V and 1 base at J, with 12 bases between. The CDR3 loop spans 17 amino acids. Per the germline V gene, CDR1 is SGHAT and CDR2 is FQNNGV.

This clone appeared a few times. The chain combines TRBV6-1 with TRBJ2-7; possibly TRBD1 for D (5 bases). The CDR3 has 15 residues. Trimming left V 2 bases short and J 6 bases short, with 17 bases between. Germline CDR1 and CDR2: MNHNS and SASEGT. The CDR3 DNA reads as TGTGCCAGCAGTGAAAGGAGTCAGGGAAAAGCCGAGCAGTACTTC. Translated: CASSERSQGKAEQYF.

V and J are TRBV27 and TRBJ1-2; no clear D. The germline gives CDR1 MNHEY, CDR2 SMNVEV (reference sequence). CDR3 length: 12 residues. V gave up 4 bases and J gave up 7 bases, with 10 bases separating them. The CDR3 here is CASSSSRSGYTF. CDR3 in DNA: TGTGCCAGCAGTTCATCCCGTTCTGGCTACACCTTC.

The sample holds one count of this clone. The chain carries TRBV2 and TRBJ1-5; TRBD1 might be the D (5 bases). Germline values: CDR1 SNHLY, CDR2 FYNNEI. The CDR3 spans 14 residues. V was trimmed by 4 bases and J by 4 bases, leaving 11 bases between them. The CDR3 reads CASSVLGGNQPQHF. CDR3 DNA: TGTGCCAGCAGTGTCCTTGGGGGAAATCAGCCCCAGCATTTT.

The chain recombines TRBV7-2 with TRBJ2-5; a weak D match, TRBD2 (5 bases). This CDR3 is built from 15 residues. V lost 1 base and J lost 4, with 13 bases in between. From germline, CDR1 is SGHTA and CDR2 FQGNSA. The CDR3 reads CASSLEASSRETQYF. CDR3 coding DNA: TGTGCCAGCAGCTTAGAGGCTAGCTCTCGAGAGACCCAGTACTTC. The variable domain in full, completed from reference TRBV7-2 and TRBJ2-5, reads GAGVSQSPSNKVTEKGKDVELRCDPISGHTALYWYRQSLGQGLEFLIYFQGNSAPDKSGLPSDRFSAERTGGSVSTLTIQRTQQEDSAVYLCASSLEASSRETQYFGPGTRLLVL.

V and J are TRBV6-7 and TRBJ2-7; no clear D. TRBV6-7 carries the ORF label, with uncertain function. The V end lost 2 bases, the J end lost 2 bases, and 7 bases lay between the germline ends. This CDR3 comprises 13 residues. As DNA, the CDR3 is TGTGCCAGCAGTTACCCCCGTGCCTACGAGCAGTACGTC. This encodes CASSYPRAYEQYV.

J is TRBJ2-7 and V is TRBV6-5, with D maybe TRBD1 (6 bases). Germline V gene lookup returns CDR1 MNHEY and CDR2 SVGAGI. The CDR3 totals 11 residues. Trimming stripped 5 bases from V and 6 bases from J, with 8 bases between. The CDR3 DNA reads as TGTGCCAGCAGTCGAGGGGGCGAGCAGTACGTC. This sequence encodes CASSRGGEQYV.

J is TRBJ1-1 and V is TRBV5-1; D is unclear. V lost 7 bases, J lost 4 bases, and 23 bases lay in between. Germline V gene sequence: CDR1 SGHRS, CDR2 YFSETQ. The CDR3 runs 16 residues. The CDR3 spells CASGGDSEPLSTEAFF. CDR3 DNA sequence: TGCGCCAGCGGCGGGGATTCCGAACCTTTGAGCACTGAAGCTTTCTTT.

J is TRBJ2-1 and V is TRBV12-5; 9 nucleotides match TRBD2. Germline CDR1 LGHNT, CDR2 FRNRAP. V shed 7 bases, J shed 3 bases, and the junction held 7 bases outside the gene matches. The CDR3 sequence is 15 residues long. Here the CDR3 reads CASAQLAGHYNEQFF. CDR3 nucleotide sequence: TGTGCTAGTGCCCAACTAGCGGGCCACTACAATGAGCAGTTCTTC.

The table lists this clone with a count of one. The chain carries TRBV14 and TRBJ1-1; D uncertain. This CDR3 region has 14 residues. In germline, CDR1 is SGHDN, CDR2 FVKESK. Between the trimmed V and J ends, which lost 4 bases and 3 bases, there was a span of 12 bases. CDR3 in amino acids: CASSRGRFDTEAFF. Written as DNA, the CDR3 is TGTGCCAGCAGCCGAGGGAGGTTCGACACTGAAGCTTTCTTT.

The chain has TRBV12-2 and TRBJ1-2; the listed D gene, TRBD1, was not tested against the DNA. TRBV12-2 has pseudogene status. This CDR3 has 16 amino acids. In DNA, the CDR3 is TGTGCAAGTCGCTTACTGCTGGGCCATGATGATCATGGCTACACCTTC. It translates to CASRLLLGHDDHGYTF.

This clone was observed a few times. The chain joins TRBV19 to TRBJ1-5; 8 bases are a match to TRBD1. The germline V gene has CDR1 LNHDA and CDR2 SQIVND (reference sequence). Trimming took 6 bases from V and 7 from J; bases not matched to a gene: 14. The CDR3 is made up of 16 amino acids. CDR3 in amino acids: CASRNPTGGGHQPQHF. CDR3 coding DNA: TGTGCCAGTAGGAATCCAACAGGGGGAGGGCACCAGCCCCAGCATTTT.

CDR3 sequence reads: CASSYSGQGQPQHF. In DNA form, the CDR3 reads TGTGCCAGCAGTTACTCGGGACAGGGTCAGCCCCAGCATTTT. The chain combines TRBV6-5 with TRBJ1-5; 9 positions match TRBD1. Germline V lookup: CDR1 MNHEY, CDR2 SVGAGI. This CDR3 has 14 residues. V trimming: 0 bases; J trimming: 6 bases; junction bases outside the gene matches: 0.

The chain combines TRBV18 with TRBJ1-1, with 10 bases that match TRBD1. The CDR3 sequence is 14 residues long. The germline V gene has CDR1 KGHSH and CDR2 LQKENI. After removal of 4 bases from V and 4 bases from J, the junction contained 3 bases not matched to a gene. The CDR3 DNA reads TGTGCCAGCTCACACGACAGGGGGCCCACTGAAGCTTTCTTT. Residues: CASSHDRGPTEAFF.

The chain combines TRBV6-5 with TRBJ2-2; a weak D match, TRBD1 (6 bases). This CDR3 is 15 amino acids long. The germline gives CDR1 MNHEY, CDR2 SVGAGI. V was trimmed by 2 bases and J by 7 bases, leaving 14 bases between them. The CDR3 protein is CASSYGTFKYGELFF. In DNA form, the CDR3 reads TGTGCCAGCAGTTACGGGACATTCAAGTACGGGGAGCTGTTTTTT.

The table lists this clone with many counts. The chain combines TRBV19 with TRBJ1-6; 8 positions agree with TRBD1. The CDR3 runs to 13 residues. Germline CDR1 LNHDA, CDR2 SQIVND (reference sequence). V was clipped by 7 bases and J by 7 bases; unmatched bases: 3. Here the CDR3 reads CASTGTGNSPLHF. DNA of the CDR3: TGTGCCAGTACCGGGACAGGCAATTCACCCCTCCACTTT.

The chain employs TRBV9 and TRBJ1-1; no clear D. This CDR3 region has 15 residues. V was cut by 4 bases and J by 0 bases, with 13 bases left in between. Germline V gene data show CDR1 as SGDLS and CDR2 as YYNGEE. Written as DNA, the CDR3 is TGTGCCAGCAGCCGAGGTGGGGTGGTGAACACTGAAGCTTTCTTT. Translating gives CASSRGGVVNTEAFF.

CDR3 region: CASSGKTRAFEQFF. The CDR3 DNA follows: TGTGCCAGCAGCGGCAAGACTAGGGCTTTTGAGCAGTTCTTC. The chain combines TRBV13 with TRBJ2-1; a weak D match, TRBD2 (6 bases). Trimming removed 5 bases from V and 9 bases from J, with 17 bases in between. CDR1 is PRHDT, CDR2 FYEKMQ, per germline (reference sequence). This CDR3 contains 14 residues. Filled out from reference TRBV13 and TRBJ2-1, the complete variable domain reads AAGVIQSPRHLIKEKRETATLKCYPIPRHDTVYWYQQGPGQDPQFLISFYEKMQSDKGSIPDRFSAQQFSDYHSELNMSSLELGDSALYFCASSGKTRAFEQFFGPGTRLTVL.

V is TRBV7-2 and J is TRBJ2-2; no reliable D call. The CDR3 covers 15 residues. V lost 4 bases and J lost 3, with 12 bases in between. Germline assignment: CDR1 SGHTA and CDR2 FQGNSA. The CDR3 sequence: CASSSPAGYTGELFF. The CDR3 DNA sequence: TGTGCCAGCAGCTCCCCGGCTGGCTACACCGGGGAGCTGTTTTTT.

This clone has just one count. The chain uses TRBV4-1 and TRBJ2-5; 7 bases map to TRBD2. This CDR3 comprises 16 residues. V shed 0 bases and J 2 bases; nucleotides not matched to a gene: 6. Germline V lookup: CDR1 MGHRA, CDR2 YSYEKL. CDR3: CASSQEGASGQETQYF. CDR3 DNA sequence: TGCGCCAGCAGCCAAGAAGGTGCTAGCGGACAAGAGACCCAGTACTTC.

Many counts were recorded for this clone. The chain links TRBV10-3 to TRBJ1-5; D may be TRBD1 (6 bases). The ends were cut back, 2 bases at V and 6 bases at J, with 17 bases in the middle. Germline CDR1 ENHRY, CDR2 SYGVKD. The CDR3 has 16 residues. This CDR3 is CAISEGMTGPSQPQHF. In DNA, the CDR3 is TGTGCCATCAGTGAGGGTATGACAGGCCCTTCTCAGCCCCAGCATTTT.